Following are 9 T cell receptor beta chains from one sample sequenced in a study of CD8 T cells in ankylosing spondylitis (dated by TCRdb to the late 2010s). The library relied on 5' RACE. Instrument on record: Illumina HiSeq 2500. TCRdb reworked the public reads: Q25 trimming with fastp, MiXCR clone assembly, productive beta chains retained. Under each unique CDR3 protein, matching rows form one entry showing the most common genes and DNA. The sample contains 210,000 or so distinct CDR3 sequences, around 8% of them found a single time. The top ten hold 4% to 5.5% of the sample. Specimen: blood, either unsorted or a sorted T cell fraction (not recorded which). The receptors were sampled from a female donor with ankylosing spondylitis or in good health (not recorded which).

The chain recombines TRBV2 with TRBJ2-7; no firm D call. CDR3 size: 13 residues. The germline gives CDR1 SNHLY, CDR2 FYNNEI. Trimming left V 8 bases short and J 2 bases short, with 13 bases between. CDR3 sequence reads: CASEVLRTYEQYF. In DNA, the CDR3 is TGTGCCAGCGAAGTCCTACGGACCTACGAGCAGTACTTC. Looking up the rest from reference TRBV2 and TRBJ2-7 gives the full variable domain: EPEVTQTPSHQVTQMGQEVILRCVPISNHLYFYWYRQILGQKVEFLVSFYNNEISEKSEIFDDQFSVERPDGSNFTLKIRSTKLEDSAMYFCASEVLRTYEQYFGPGTRLTVT.

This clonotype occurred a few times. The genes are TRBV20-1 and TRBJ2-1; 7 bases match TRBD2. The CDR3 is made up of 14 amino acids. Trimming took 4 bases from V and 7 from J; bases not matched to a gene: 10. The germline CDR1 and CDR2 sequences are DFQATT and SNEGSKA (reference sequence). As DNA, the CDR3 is TGCAGTGCTAATGGGCGGGAGTGGGGGAATGAGCAGTTCTTC. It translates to CSANGREWGNEQFF.

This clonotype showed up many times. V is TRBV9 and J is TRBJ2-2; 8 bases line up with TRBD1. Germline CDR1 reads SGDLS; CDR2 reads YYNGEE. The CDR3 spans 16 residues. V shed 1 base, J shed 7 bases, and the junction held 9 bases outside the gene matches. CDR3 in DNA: TGTGCCAGCAGCGTAAGGGACAGGATGCTTATCGGGGAGCTGTTTTTT. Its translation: CASSVRDRMLIGELFF.

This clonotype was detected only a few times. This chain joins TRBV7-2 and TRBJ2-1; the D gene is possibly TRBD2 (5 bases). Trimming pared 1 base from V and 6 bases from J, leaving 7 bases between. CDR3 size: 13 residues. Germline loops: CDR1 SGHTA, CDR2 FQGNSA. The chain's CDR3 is CASSLGRANEQFF. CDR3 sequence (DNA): TGTGCCAGCAGCTTAGGGCGGGCCAATGAGCAGTTCTTC.

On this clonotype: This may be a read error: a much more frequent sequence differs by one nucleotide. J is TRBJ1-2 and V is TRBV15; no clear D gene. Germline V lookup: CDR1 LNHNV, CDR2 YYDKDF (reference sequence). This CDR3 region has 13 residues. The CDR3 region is CTTSSGVNYGYTF. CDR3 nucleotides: TGTACCACCAGCAGCGGGGTTAACTATGGCTACACCTTC.

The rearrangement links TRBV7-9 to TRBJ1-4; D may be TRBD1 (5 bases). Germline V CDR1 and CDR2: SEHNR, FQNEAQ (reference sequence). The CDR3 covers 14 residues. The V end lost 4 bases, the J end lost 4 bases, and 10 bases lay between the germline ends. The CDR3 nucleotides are TGTGCCAGCAGCTCTCGGGGGAGTAATGAAAAACTGTTTTTT. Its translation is CASSSRGSNEKLFF.

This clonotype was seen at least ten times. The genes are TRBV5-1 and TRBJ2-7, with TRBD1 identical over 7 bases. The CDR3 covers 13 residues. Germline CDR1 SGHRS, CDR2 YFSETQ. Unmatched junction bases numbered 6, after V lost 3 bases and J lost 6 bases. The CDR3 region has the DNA TGCGCCAGCAGCTGGGACAGCAGTTTCGAGCAGTACTTC. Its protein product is CASSWDSSFEQYF.

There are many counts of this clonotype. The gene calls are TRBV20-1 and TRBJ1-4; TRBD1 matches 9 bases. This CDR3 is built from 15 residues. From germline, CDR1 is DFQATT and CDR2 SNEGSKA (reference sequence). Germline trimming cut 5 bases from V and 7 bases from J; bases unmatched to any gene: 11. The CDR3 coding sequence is TGCAGTGCTCAGGGGACCGGGACAGGGACTGAAAAACTGTTTTTT. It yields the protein CSAQGTGTGTEKLFF.

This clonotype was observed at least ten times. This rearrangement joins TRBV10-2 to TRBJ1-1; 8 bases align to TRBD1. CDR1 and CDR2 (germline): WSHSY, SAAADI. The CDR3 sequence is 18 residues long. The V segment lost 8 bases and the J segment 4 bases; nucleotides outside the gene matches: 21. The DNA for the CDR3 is TGCGCCAGCCATTCGCCTCACAGGGGGATGCTGTTGGGCACTGAAGCTTTCTTT. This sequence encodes CASHSPHRGMLLGTEAFF.